This TCR beta chain was sequenced for a study of T-cell reconstitution after alpha-beta-depleted transplantation in children (TCRdb year 2016). Regarding the complete study: T-cell immune reconstitution after TCRalphabeta/CD19-depleted allogeneic hematopoietic cell transplantation in children was quantitatively tracked in the study by means of TCR repertoire profiling.

Broad study findings and their caveats: The high TCRbeta diversity at day 60 in some patients was ascribed to recipient T cells and intrathymic progenitors that had survived conditioning. Apparently early alphabetaT-cell count recovery about two months after transplant reportedly relied on only several hundred rapidly expanded clones derived from non-depleted graft cells. Over the following months the frequencies of hyperexpanded clones went down, and after one year T-cell counts and TCRbeta diversity were mostly credited to newly produced T cells.

Reading the label with the study, this specimen's treatment or condition is: allogeneic hematopoietic cell transplantation with graft depleted of TCRalphabeta T cells and CD19 B cells. The children who served as transplant recipients had been given grafts of TCRalphabeta/CD19-depleted allogeneic hematopoietic cells. From a lookup of the germline V gene (reference sequence), CDR1 and CDR2 are LNHNV and YYDKDF. Clipping removes 4 bases from V and 3 bases from J, with 7 as the unmatched junction base count. The CDR3 spans 15 residues, from the cysteine through the phenylalanine. Only the CDR3 part of the read is kept: 45 bases, read in frame from the first base. The method was PCR. Data came from an Illumina HiSeq 2500. TCR libraries were prepared with molecular barcoding, using unique molecular identifiers to normalize TCRbeta repertoire quantification. In-frame beta chains were kept once TCRdb had trimmed the public reads at Q25 with fastp and called clones with MiXCR. Every CDR3 protein is listed once, alongside the most common genes and DNA of its rows. Counted in this sample were 250,000 to 400,000 distinct CDR3 sequences; around 25% of them appeared once. The ten largest clones add up to approximately 10% of the sample.

Comments on this clonotype: The specificity of this receptor is unknown. The record has no base qualities; no much larger clone is one base away.

This chain joins TRBV15 to TRBJ2-7; TRBD2 matches 9 bases in the middle. The sequence was obtained from a male patient younger than 18 who had a stem cell transplant for acute lymphoblastic leukemia, so the T cells may come from the graft donor. Sequenced here: PBMCs, mostly from graft donor cells, sampled 180 days after TCRalphabeta/CD19-depleted stem cell transplant. The CDR3 reads CATSMRREGLYEQYF. The DNA sequence reads TGTGCCACCAGCATGAGGCGGGAGGGCCTCTACGAGCAGTACTTC.